This T cell receptor (beta chain) stems from a study of breast tumors, draining lymph nodes, adjacent tissues. Study-wide findings and caveats: Compared with basal-like, luminal-like tumors shared significantly more repertoire with nontumor tissue. Most tumor T cells seemingly derive from lymph node, then expand in tumor. Data only fit, rather than demonstrated, lymph node origin of most tumor T cells.

The lymph nodes were axillary draining lymph nodes from breast cancer patients. Germline V gene sequence: CDR1 ENHRY, CDR2 SYGVKD. Trimming pared 5 bases from V and 0 bases from J, leaving 6 bases between. There are 13 residues in the CDR3. This clonotype was counted ten times or more. Its antigen is as yet unknown. MiXCR, applied by TCRdb to the multiplex PCR reads, yields one record per CDR3 protein. The sample lists roughly 260,000 distinct CDR3 sequences, around 30% occurring once. The clonotype comes from a female donor with breast cancer. Some clones in this sample may be carry-over from other donors' samples. The chain couples TRBV10-3 to TRBJ2-3; no definite D call. The specimen was axillary lymph node tissue. For the CDR3, the DNA is TGTGCCATCAGTTTGGACAGCACAGATACGCAGTATTTT. As protein: CAISLDSTDTQYF.